This entry features one T cell receptor (beta chain) sequence. Looked up from germline, CDR1 is SGHNT and CDR2 is YYREEE (reference sequence). The CDR3 loop spans 15 amino acids. J lost 0 bases, V lost 4 bases, and 4 bases had no gene match. Profiling relied on immunoSEQ multiplex PCR, and the TCRdb table lists in-frame clones only, not all of them. The sample includes approximately 88,000 clones, over 80% of them seen just once. This record belongs to a study of T cell changes during pregnancy in multiple sclerosis. The material was peripheral blood, obtained in the first trimester of pregnancy. The source is a female donor with multiple sclerosis, enrolled in a pregnancy study. The rearrangement links TRBV5-4 to TRBJ2-3; 8 bases align to TRBD1. CDR3 sequence: CASSQGQGSTDTQYF. DNA of the CDR3: TGTGCCAGCAGCCAAGGACAGGGTAGCACAGATACGCAGTATTTT.